This entry features one T cell receptor beta chain sequence. The antigen is not known. PCR amplification relied on 60 Vbeta primers (plus 13 Jbeta primers). TCRdb's copy holds only in-frame clones and misses some; the assay was immunoSEQ multiplex PCR. The sample shows around 100,000 clones, around two thirds of them seen only once. The data originate from a study of cytomegalovirus exposure and HLA in healthy donors. The study's findings and limits: Clonal expansion, a later analysis showed, was greater in HLA-associated TCR beta chains than in equally common others.

Germline V gives CDR1 MDHEN, CDR2 SYDVKM. V lost 6 bases, J lost 4 bases, and 17 bases lay in between. The CDR3 runs 15 residues. What was sequenced was PBMCs. The sequence was obtained from a woman between 45 and 60 years old in good health and CMV-seronegative. The J gene is TRBJ2-3, the V gene TRBV28; D might be TRBD2 (7 bases). CDR3 in amino acids: CASRPGAGVADTQYF. For the CDR3, the DNA is TGTGCCAGCAGACCAGGGGCGGGAGTGGCAGATACGCAGTATTTT. Looking up the rest from reference TRBV28 and TRBJ2-3 gives the full variable domain: DVKVTQSSRYLVKRTGEKVFLECVQDMDHENMFWYRQDPGLGLRLIYFSYDVKMKEKGDIPEGYSVSREKKERFSLILESASTNQTSMYLCASRPGAGVADTQYFGPGTRLTVL.